Reported below is one T cell receptor (beta chain). The antigen remains undetermined. The entry originates in a study of shared clonotypes between healthy human individuals. Notes on the study in general: The generation probabilities recorded for non-shared clonotypes fell below those of clonotypes shared by all four donors.

Germline CDR1 DFQATT, CDR2 SNEGSKA (reference sequence). V was trimmed by 8 bases and J by 3 bases, leaving 10 bases between them. There are 11 residues in the CDR3. The data were produced by immunoSEQ multiplex PCR, yet TCRdb's version contains in-frame clones alone and is incomplete. The sample includes about 1.1 million clones, more than 75% of them seen just once. This receptor was identified in a man aged 18 to 29 in good health. Some clones in this sample may be carry-over from other donors' samples. The genes are TRBV20-1 and TRBJ1-2, with D uncertain. Sequenced input: memory CD4+ T cells from PBMCs. Subset of the sample: CD45RA-negative fraction. The CDR3 nucleotides are TGCAGTATGATTGGGGACTATGGCTACACCTTC. Translation: CSMIGDYGYTF.